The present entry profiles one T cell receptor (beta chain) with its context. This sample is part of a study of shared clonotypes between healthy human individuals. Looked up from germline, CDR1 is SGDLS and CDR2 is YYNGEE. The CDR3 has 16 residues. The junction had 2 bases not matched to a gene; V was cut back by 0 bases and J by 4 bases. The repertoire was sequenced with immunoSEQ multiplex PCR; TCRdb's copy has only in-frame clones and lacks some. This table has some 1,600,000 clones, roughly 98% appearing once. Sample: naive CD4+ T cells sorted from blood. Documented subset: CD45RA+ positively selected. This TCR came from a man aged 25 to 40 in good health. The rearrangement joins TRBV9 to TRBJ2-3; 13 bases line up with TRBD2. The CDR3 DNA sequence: TGTGCCAGCAGCGTAGTGGGACTAGCGGGATCAGATACGCAGTATTTT. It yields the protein CASSVVGLAGSDTQYF.